The 18 T cell receptor beta chains in this list originate from one sample, sequenced in a study of blood T cell repertoires in COVID-19. This table comes from immunoSEQ multiplex PCR, and its TCRdb copy is limited to in-frame clones, with some not included. The table has 28,000 or so clones, just over 85% seen once; the top ten hold roughly 8.4%. The sequencing input was peripheral blood. Receptors originate from a woman aged 45-60 years with active COVID-19.

The rearrangement joins TRBV28 to TRBJ1-1; the D gene is possibly TRBD1 (6 bases). The germline gives CDR1 MDHEN, CDR2 SYDVKM. Trimming took off 3 bases at V and 1 base at J, with 9 bases between the two ends. CDR3 length equals 14 residues. The CDR3 DNA is TGTGCCAGCAGTTTCTCACAGGGGAACACTGAAGCTTTCTTT. Its translation is CASSFSQGNTEAFF.

This clone was recorded once. The chain recombines TRBV30 with TRBJ2-7, with TRBD1 identical over 10 bases. After removal of 5 bases from V and 2 bases from J, the junction contained 6 bases not matched to a gene. Germline-derived CDR1 and CDR2 are GTSNPN and SVGIG (reference sequence). The CDR3 is 14 residues long. CDR3 sequence: CAWVPGTGAYEQYF. The CDR3 DNA reads as TGTGCCTGGGTCCCGGGGACAGGGGCCTACGAGCAGTACTTC.

The CDR3 sequence: CASSKGTSGLSSYNEQFF. The CDR3 nucleotides are TGTGCCAGCAGCAAGGGGACTAGCGGGCTGAGCTCCTACAATGAGCAGTTCTTC. The genes are TRBV5-4 and TRBJ2-1; 12 bases are a match to TRBD2. This CDR3 is built from 18 residues. Germline CDR1 is SGHNT and CDR2 is YYREEE (reference sequence). V shed 4 bases, J shed 0 bases, and the junction held 8 bases outside the gene matches.

This chain links TRBV7-7 with TRBJ2-2; TRBD2 matches at 8 bases. Germline loops: CDR1 SSHAT, CDR2 FNYEAQ (reference sequence). The CDR3 length is 16 residues. With V trimmed by 6 bases and J by 6 bases, 12 bases remained unmatched. The CDR3 DNA is TGTGCCAGCAGTCCAAGATCAGCGGGAGCTGCCGGGGAGCTGTTTTTT. Its protein is CASSPRSAGAAGELFF. The full variable domain, its missing parts supplied by reference TRBV7-7 and TRBJ2-2, is GAGVSQSPRYKVTKRGQDVTLRCDPISSHATLYWYQQALGQGPEFLTYFNYEAQPDKSGLPSDRFSAERPEGSISTLTIQRTEQRDSAMYRCASSPRSAGAAGELFFGEGSRLTVL.

The chain carries TRBV6-5 and TRBJ2-5; 7 bases align to TRBD1. The CDR3 is made up of 15 amino acids. Germline assignment: CDR1 MNHEY and CDR2 SVGAGI. V lost 6 bases and J lost 4; bases outside the gene matches: 11. DNA for the CDR3: TGTGCCAGCAGACTTCGACAGGGTTTCGGAGAGACCCAGTACTTC. It translates to CASRLRQGFGETQYF.

CDR3 nucleotide sequence: TGTGCCAGCCAGCCGGGACAGGGGGGCGAGCAGTACTTC. It is translated as CASQPGQGGEQYF. This chain connects TRBV3-1 (or the pseudogene TRBV3-2) to TRBJ2-7; 11 bases align to TRBD1. V lost 8 bases, J lost 6 bases, and 6 bases stayed unmatched. Germline V gives CDR1 LGHDT, CDR2 YNNKEL (reference sequence). This CDR3 spans 13 amino acids.

J is TRBJ2-3 and V is TRBV6-2 or TRBV6-3; the match to TRBD2 covers 9 bases. V shed 2 bases and J 4 bases; nucleotides not matched to a gene: 10. This CDR3 comprises 17 residues. Germline V gene lookup returns CDR1 MNHEY and CDR2 SVGEGT. CDR3 nucleotides: TGTGCCAGCAGTTACGGGGCCCCTAGCGGGGCCGCAGATACGCAGTATTTT. This sequence encodes CASSYGAPSGAADTQYF.

The J gene is TRBJ2-3, the V gene TRBV6-5, with 11 bases identical to TRBD2. This CDR3 region has 15 residues. Trimming at V came to 10 bases and at J to 3 bases, leaving 9 bases not matched to a gene. Germline V gene lookup returns CDR1 MNHEY and CDR2 SVGAGI. The CDR3 DNA reads TGTGCCATCAAGATAGCGGGAGGGCCAACAGATACGCAGTATTTT. Residues: CAIKIAGGPTDTQYF.

The rearrangement uses TRBV20-1 and TRBJ2-7, with 8 bases identical to TRBD1. Trimming took 6 bases from V and 6 from J; bases not matched to a gene: 4. Germline V gene data show CDR1 as DFQATT and CDR2 as SNEGSKA (reference sequence). The CDR3 runs to 11 residues. The CDR3 spells CSADRVSEQYF. CDR3 sequence (DNA): TGCAGTGCGGACAGGGTAAGCGAGCAGTACTTC.

This chain connects TRBV10-3 to TRBJ2-3, with D possibly being TRBD1 (6 bases). Germline V lookup: CDR1 ENHRY, CDR2 SYGVKD. The CDR3 contains 15 residues. Trimming removed 3 bases from V and 2 bases from J, with 12 bases in between. The DNA for the CDR3 is TGTGCCATCAGTGACAACAGGGCGTACACAGATACGCAGTATTTT. This gives the protein CAISDNRAYTDTQYF.

J is TRBJ2-7 and V is TRBV3-1 (or the pseudogene TRBV3-2); D not certain. With 0 bases removed from V and 1 base from J, the gap between germline ends came to 7 bases. CDR1 and CDR2 (germline): LGHDT, YNNKEL (reference sequence). The length of the CDR3 is 14 residues. Here the CDR3 reads CASSQDRYSYEQYF. The CDR3 nucleotides are TGTGCCAGCAGCCAAGACAGGTATTCCTACGAGCAGTACTTC.

V usage is TRBV7-9 and J usage is TRBJ2-3, with 9 bases lining up with TRBD2. The CDR3 consists of 16 residues. Per germline, CDR1 SEHNR and CDR2 FQNEAQ (reference sequence). V gave up 5 bases and J gave up 2 bases; unmatched junction bases: 8. The CDR3 is CASSPSAGGYTDTQYF. Written as DNA, the CDR3 is TGTGCCAGCAGCCCCTCAGCGGGGGGATACACAGATACGCAGTATTTT.

V and J are TRBV29-1 and TRBJ1-2; D possibly corresponds to TRBD1 (5 bases). Germline V gene data show CDR1 as SQVTM and CDR2 as ANQGSEA. This CDR3 contains 12 residues. Trimming removed 4 bases at V and 6 bases at J, with 12 bases between. CDR3 residues: CSVVRGAHGYTF. DNA for the CDR3: TGCAGCGTTGTTCGTGGGGCGCATGGCTACACCTTC.

To note about this clone: Since a much larger clone is just one base distant, this may be a read error. V usage is TRBV10-1 and J usage is TRBJ1-1; TRBD1 is a possible D gene (6 bases). V dropped 3 bases and J dropped 1 base, with 6 bases sitting between them. The CDR3 spans 13 residues. Germline CDR1 reads WNHNN; CDR2 reads SYGVQD (reference sequence). In DNA form, the CDR3 reads TGCGCCAGCAGTGAACAGGGGAACACTGAAGCTTTCTTT. Residues: CASSEQGNTEAFF.

The chain couples TRBV2 to TRBJ2-1, with a tentative D call TRBD2 (5 bases). The CDR3 consists of 13 residues. Between the trimmed V and J ends, which lost 3 bases and 5 bases, there was a span of 8 bases. CDR1 and CDR2 (germline): SNHLY, FYNNEI. CDR3 sequence reads: CASSDVSDNEQFF. The CDR3 DNA reads TGTGCCAGCAGTGATGTTAGCGACAATGAGCAGTTCTTC.

The chain uses TRBV5-4 and TRBJ1-2, with D hard to call. CDR1 and CDR2 from the germline V gene are SGHNT and YYREEE (reference sequence). Trimming cost V 2 bases and J 6 bases, with 11 bases left between them. This CDR3 has 13 amino acids. The CDR3 DNA follows: TGTGCCAGCAGCTTCGACGAGAGGGATGGCTACACCTTC. It is translated as CASSFDERDGYTF.

This clone was observed a handful of times. V is TRBV7-8 and J is TRBJ2-7; TRBD1 matches at 7 bases. This CDR3 has 13 amino acids. With 6 bases clipped from V and 3 bases from J, the junction kept 5 bases outside the gene matches. The germline gives CDR1 SGHVS, CDR2 FQNEAQ. The DNA for the CDR3 is TGTGCCAGCAGTGAACAGGGGATCTACGAGCAGTACTTC. Residues: CASSEQGIYEQYF.

This chain links TRBV12-3 or TRBV12-4 with TRBJ1-1, with TRBD1 as a possible D gene (5 bases). The V end lost 6 bases, the J end lost 7 bases, and 15 bases lay between the germline ends. The CDR3 spans 13 residues. CDR3 region: CASSLRSQGEAFF. CDR3 DNA sequence: TGTGCCAGCAGCCTAAGGTCCCAGGGTGAAGCTTTCTTT.